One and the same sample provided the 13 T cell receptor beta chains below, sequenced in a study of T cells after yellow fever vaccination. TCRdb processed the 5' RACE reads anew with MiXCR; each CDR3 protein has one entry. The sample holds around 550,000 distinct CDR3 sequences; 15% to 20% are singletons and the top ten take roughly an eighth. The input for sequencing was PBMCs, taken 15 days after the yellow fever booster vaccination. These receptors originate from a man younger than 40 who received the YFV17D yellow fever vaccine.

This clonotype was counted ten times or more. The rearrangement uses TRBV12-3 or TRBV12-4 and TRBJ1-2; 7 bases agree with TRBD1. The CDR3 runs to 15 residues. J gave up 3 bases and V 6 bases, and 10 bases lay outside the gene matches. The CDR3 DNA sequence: TGTGCCAGCAGCCATGGACAGGCGGGAGACTATGGCTACACCTTC. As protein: CASSHGQAGDYGYTF.

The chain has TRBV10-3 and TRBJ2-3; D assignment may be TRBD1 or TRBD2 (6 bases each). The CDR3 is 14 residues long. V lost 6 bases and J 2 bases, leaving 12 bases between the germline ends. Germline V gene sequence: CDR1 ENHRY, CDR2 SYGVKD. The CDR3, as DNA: TGTGCCATCAGGGGGGGCAGGTACACAGATACGCAGTATTTT. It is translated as CAIRGGRYTDTQYF.

The CDR3 nucleotides read TGTGCCAGCAGCTTAGGGTCAGCGGCGGTCGCAGATACGCAGTATTTT. As protein: CASSLGSAAVADTQYF. The chain combines TRBV7-2 with TRBJ2-3, with D perhaps matching TRBD2 (5 bases). The CDR3 is 16 residues long. Germline values: CDR1 SGHTA, CDR2 FQGNSA. With 1 base removed from V and 4 bases from J, the gap between germline ends came to 15 bases.

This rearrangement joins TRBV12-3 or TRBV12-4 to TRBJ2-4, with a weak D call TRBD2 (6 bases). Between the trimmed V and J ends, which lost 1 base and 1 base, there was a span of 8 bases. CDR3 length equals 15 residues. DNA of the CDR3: TGTGCCAGCAGTTTAGGGGAGGTGGCCAAAAACATTCAGTACTTC. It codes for CASSLGEVAKNIQYF.

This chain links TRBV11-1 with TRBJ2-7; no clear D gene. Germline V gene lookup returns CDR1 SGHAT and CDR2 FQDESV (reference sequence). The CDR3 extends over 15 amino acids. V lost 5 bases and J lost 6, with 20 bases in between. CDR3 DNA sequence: TGTGCCAGCAGCCCAGTGGCCCGACGTCTTCCCGAGCAGTACTTC. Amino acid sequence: CASSPVARRLPEQYF.

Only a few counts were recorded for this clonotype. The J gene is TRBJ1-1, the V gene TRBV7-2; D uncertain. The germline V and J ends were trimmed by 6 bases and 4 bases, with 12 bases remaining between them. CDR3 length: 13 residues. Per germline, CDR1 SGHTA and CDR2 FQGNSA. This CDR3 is CASRGREATEAFF. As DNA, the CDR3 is TGTGCCAGCAGAGGTAGGGAAGCCACTGAAGCTTTCTTT. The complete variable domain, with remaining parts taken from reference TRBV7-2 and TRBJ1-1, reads GAGVSQSPSNKVTEKGKDVELRCDPISGHTALYWYRQSLGQGLEFLIYFQGNSAPDKSGLPSDRFSAERTGGSVSTLTIQRTQQEDSAVYLCASRGREATEAFFGQGTRLTVV.

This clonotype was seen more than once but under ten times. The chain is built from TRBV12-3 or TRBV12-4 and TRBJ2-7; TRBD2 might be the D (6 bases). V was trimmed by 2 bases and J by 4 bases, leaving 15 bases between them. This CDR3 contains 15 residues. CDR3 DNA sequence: TGTGCCAGCAGTTTATCCGGGAGAGTCTCGTACGAGCAGTACTTC. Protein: CASSLSGRVSYEQYF.

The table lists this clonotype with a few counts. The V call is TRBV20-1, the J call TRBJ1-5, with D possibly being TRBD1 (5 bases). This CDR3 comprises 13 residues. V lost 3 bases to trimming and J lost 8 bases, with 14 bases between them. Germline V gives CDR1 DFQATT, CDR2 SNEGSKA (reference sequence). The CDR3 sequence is CSARGESLEPQHF. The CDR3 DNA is TGCAGTGCTAGGGGGGAAAGCTTAGAGCCCCAGCATTTT.

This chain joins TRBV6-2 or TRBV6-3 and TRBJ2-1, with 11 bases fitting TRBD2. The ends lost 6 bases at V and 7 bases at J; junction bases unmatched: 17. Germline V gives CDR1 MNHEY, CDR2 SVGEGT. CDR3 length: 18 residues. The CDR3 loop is CASSHGTSGVGTRNEQFF. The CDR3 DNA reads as TGTGCCAGCAGCCACGGGACTAGCGGAGTGGGTACACGGAATGAGCAGTTCTTC.

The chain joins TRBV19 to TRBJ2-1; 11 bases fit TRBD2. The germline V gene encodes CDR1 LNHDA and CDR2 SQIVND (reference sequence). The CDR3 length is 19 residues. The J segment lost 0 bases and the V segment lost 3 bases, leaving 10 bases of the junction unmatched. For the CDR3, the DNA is TGTGCCAGTAGTATGCCGGGACTAGCGGAGAAGAGCTCCTACAATGAGCAGTTCTTC. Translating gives CASSMPGLAEKSSYNEQFF.

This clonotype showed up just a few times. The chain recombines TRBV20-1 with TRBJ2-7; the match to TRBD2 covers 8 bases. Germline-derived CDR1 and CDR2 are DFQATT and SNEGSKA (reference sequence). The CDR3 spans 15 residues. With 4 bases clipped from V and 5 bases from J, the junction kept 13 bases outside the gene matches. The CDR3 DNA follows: TGCAGTGCTAACGCGGGAGGCCGGATCTACGACGAGCAGTACTTC. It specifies CSANAGGRIYDEQYF.

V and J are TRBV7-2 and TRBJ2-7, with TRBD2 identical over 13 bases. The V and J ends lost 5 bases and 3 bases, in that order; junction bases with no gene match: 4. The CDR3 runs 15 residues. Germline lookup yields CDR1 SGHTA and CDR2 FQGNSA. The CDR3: CASSIGLAGVYEQYF. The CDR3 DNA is TGTGCCAGCAGCATCGGACTAGCGGGAGTCTACGAGCAGTACTTC.

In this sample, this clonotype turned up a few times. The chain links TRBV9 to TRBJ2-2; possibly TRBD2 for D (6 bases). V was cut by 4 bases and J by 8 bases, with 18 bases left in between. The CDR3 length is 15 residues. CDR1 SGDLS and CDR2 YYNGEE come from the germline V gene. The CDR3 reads CASSTAEGPRGELFF. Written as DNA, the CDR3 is TGTGCCAGCAGCACCGCGGAGGGCCCGAGGGGGGAGCTGTTTTTT.